This TCR beta chain was found in a study of T cell repertoires in cytomegalovirus infection. This clonotype was counted at least ten times. TCRdb independently ran MiXCR on the reads; one entry per CDR3 protein. The sample shows 100,000 to 150,000 distinct CDR3 sequences, roughly 9% of them seen only once. The CDR3 runs to 15 residues. Germline CDR1 MDHEN, CDR2 SYDVKM. The trim removed 8 bases at V and 0 bases at J, leaving 8 bases unmatched. The TCR was taken from a human donor in good health (CMV status not recorded). Some clones in this sample may be carry-over from other donors' samples. The J gene is TRBJ2-7, the V gene TRBV28, with TRBD1 matching over 9 bases. Sequenced material: PBMCs. The CDR3 DNA is TGTGCCAGCTCACCGGGACAGGGTTACTCCTACGAGCAGTACTTC. Protein product: CASSPGQGYSYEQYF.